This T cell receptor beta chain emerged from a study of cytomegalovirus exposure and HLA in healthy donors. The PCR had 60 Vbeta and 13 Jbeta primers. Here immunoSEQ multiplex PCR was the method, and the copy in TCRdb shows in-frame clones only, minus some. Here the sample table reports roughly 120,000 clones. The germline CDR1 and CDR2 sequences are MNHEY and SMNVEV (reference sequence). Trimming removed 7 bases from V and 2 bases from J; junction bases left unmatched: 9. There are 15 residues in the CDR3. Findings of the study overall: Later on, a genetic analysis was performed. It linked a missense variant in DCLRE1C with V- and J-gene trimming of TCR beta.

In regard to this clone: Antigen: not known.

V and J are TRBV27 and TRBJ2-7; 9 bases are shared with TRBD2. The source material was PBMCs. This sequence originates from a man aged 30 to 39 in good health and CMV-seronegative. The CDR3 reads CASKPGLASPYEQYF. In DNA, the CDR3 is TGTGCCAGCAAACCGGGACTAGCAAGCCCCTACGAGCAGTACTTC.